The T cell receptor beta chain described here comes from a study of OX40 agonist ivuxolimab in advanced cancers. Sequencing was performed with immunoSEQ multiplex PCR; in TCRdb, only in-frame clones are kept and a portion is missing. The repertoire holds under 90,000 clones, with 75% to 90% as singletons. The CDR3 extends over 12 amino acids. With 8 bases removed from V and 8 bases from J, the gap between germline ends came to 13 bases. Germline assignment: CDR1 SNHLY and CDR2 FYNNEI. The specimen was CD4+ or CD8+ T cells sorted from blood, collected in a trial of the OX40 agonist ivuxolimab. J is TRBJ2-1 and V is TRBV2; the D call may be TRBD1 or TRBD2 (5 bases each). The clonotype was recovered from an adult with an advanced solid tumor such as melanoma, head and neck, liver or kidney cancer. DNA for the CDR3: TGTGCCAGCCGACGTCAGGGAGATGAGCAGTTCTTC. Its translation is CASRRQGDEQFF.